This entry features one T cell receptor beta chain sequence. The sample originates from a study of blood T cell repertoires in COVID-19. Study details: Samples of COVID-19 (acute and convalescent) were obtained from the United States, Italy and Spain.

Per the authors' pipeline: For nucleated cells, counts were estimated from reference gene primer amplification. TCRdb's table, derived via immunoSEQ multiplex PCR, lists solely in-frame clones and lacks some. V and J calls plus clone size are reproduced from that table; the DNA served to infer D and trimming. The table lists about 400,000 clones, 88% of them singletons. Those who participated ranged in age from about 18 to 95 years and resided in approximately 26 US areas. Cohorts were determined from participant-reported clinical history. This receptor was identified in a woman in her 40s with acute COVID-19. The sequencing input was PBMCs or T cells enriched from blood (not recorded which).

The CDR3 loop is CASSQLQGGPKNIQYF. DNA of the CDR3: TGTGCCAGCAGCCAACTACAGGGGGGTCCCAAAAACATTCAGTACTTC. The rearrangement uses TRBV14 and TRBJ2-4, with 8 nucleotides matching TRBD1. Trimming at V came to 2 bases and at J to 2 bases, leaving 5 bases not matched to a gene. The CDR3 consists of 16 residues. Germline V gives CDR1 SGHDN, CDR2 FVKESK.